One sample yielded the 10 T cell receptor beta chains listed below, sequenced in a study of blood T cell repertoires in COVID-19. TCRdb's table, derived via immunoSEQ multiplex PCR, lists solely in-frame clones and lacks some. The repertoire holds under 400,000 clones, with approximately 89% as singletons. The sequenced sample was peripheral blood. Receptors originate from a woman aged 25 to 39 with COVID-19, enrolled during active disease.

The chain has TRBV18 and TRBJ1-3, with TRBD1 matching over 11 bases. The CDR3 totals 16 residues. The germline CDR1 and CDR2 sequences are KGHSH and LQKENI. V dropped 6 bases and J dropped 0; count of bases not matched to a gene: 4. This CDR3 is CASSQGTGGSGNTIYF. CDR3 in DNA: TGTGCCAGCTCCCAAGGGACAGGGGGCTCTGGAAACACCATATATTTT.

The rearrangement joins TRBV7-9 to TRBJ1-2; D possibly corresponds to TRBD1 (6 bases). Germline loops: CDR1 SEHNR, CDR2 FQNEAQ (reference sequence). This CDR3 has 14 amino acids. Trimming cost V 5 bases and J 5 bases, with 15 bases left between them. The CDR3 loop is CASSPTGTGYGYTF. The DNA for the CDR3 is TGTGCCAGCAGCCCGACAGGTACGGGATATGGCTACACCTTC.

The chain has TRBV6-1 and TRBJ1-5; D not resolved. V was clipped by 2 bases and J by 0 bases, with 8 bases between them. The CDR3 length is 15 residues. Germline CDR1 reads MNHNS; CDR2 reads SASEGT. The CDR3 DNA is TGTGCCAGCAGTGAAATGCAGATTAGCAATCAGCCCCAGCATTTT. Protein product: CASSEMQISNQPQHF.

The chain carries TRBV4-1 and TRBJ1-3, with 10 bases that match TRBD1. Per the germline V gene, CDR1 is MGHRA and CDR2 is YSYEKL. Losses at the gene ends were 3 bases for V and 6 bases for J; bases not matched to a gene: 8. The CDR3 length is 16 residues. The CDR3 sequence: CASSQFPGTGENTIYF. The CDR3 bases are TGCGCCAGCAGCCAGTTCCCCGGGACAGGGGAAAACACCATATATTTT.

This chain uses TRBV7-9 with TRBJ1-6, with a weak D call TRBD1 (5 bases). V lost 5 bases and J 8 bases, leaving 7 bases between the germline ends. This CDR3 is built from 12 residues. Germline V lookup: CDR1 SEHNR, CDR2 FQNEAQ (reference sequence). The CDR3 is CASSGGYSPLHF. The CDR3 bases are TGTGCCAGCAGCGGGGGGTATTCACCCCTCCACTTT.

CDR3 protein: CASSLWGGSAGNTIYF. CDR3 sequence (DNA): TGTGCCAGCAGCTTATGGGGGGGATCTGCTGGAAACACCATATATTTT. V usage is TRBV7-8 and J usage is TRBJ1-3; weak D call: TRBD1 (5 bases). The germline gives CDR1 SGHVS, CDR2 FQNEAQ. The length of the CDR3 is 16 residues. V was trimmed by 2 bases and J by 2 bases, leaving 13 bases between them.

This chain uses TRBV7-6 with TRBJ1-1; D ambiguous. This CDR3 spans 17 amino acids. Germline V CDR1 and CDR2: SGHVS, FNYEAQ. Trimming took off 0 bases at V and 6 bases at J, with 20 bases between the two ends. For the CDR3, the DNA is TGTGCCAGCAGCTTAGCGTACGGGAGAAGGGCGTTTGCTGAAGCTTTCTTT. Translation: CASSLAYGRRAFAEAFF.

The chain couples TRBV6-5 to TRBJ1-5; D gene unclear. V gave up 7 bases and J gave up 2 bases, with 12 bases separating them. This CDR3 is built from 14 residues. CDR1 is MNHEY and CDR2 is SVGAGI in the germline V gene. CDR3 amino acids: CASTQIGRNQPQHF. In nucleotides, the CDR3 is TGTGCCAGCACTCAGATTGGCCGCAATCAGCCCCAGCATTTT.

The chain recombines TRBV7-2 with TRBJ2-7; 12 bases line up with TRBD2. After removal of 2 bases from V and 5 bases from J, the junction contained 10 bases not matched to a gene. The germline V gene encodes CDR1 SGHTA and CDR2 FQGNSA. This CDR3 has 17 amino acids. The CDR3 nucleotides are TGTGCCAGCAGCTTACAGGCTAGCGGGGGGGGACTCCACGAGCAGTACTTC. It translates to CASSLQASGGGLHEQYF.

This chain connects TRBV28 to TRBJ1-5; D is perhaps TRBD1 (5 bases). CDR3 length equals 16 residues. With 4 bases removed from V and 0 bases from J, the gap between germline ends came to 13 bases. Germline-derived CDR1 and CDR2 are MDHEN and SYDVKM. CDR3 nucleotides: TGTGCCAGCAGTTCGTCAGGGCCCTATAGCAATCAGCCCCAGCATTTT. Its translation: CASSSSGPYSNQPQHF.